These T cell receptor beta chains were read from a single sample in a study of T-cell reconstitution after alpha-beta-depleted transplantation in children. In TCRdb, the PCR reads were re-called with MiXCR into one record per CDR3 protein. The profile shows hundreds of thousands of distinct CDR3 sequences, roughly 23% of them singletons. Sample: PBMCs, mostly from graft donor cells, taken 360 days after TCRalphabeta/CD19-depleted stem cell transplant. These receptors all come from a boy under two years old who had a stem cell transplant for acute myeloid leukemia, so the T cells may come from the graft donor. The CDR3 runs from the conserved cysteine through the conserved F or W. Each record gives: CDR3 length, J gene, clone size, V gene, D gene, CDR3 DNA, CDR3 protein. D genes are given only for firm matches. Clone size, where shown, is once, few, many, or a class for clones that have expanded.

CDR3 length: 15; J gene: TRBJ1-2; clone size: .; V gene: TRBV4-3; D gene: .; CDR3 DNA: TGCGCCAGCAGCCAAGATGGTAGGGACGGCTATGGCTACACCTTC; CDR3 protein: CASSQDGRDGYGYTF
CDR3 length: 14; J gene: TRBJ2-7; clone size: few; V gene: TRBV20-1; D gene: TRBD1; CDR3 DNA: TGCAGTGCTAGAGATGGGGACAGTCTCTACGAGCAGTACTTC; CDR3 protein: CSARDGDSLYEQYF
CDR3 length: 14; J gene: TRBJ1-4; clone size: few; V gene: TRBV12-3/TRBV12-4; D gene: .; CDR3 DNA: TGTGCCAGCAGTTTAAGGAGTTGGAATGAAAAACTGTTTTTT; CDR3 protein: CASSLRSWNEKLFF
CDR3 length: 12; J gene: TRBJ1-1; clone size: many; V gene: TRBV29-1; D gene: .; CDR3 DNA: TGCAGCGTCGGCAAGGGGGGGACTGAAGCTTTCTTT; CDR3 protein: CSVGKGGTEAFF
CDR3 length: 18; J gene: TRBJ2-2; clone size: .; V gene: TRBV12-5; D gene: TRBD2; CDR3 DNA: TGTGCTAGTGGTTTGATCCTCCGGGGACTAGCGTACACCGGGGAGCTGTTTTTT; CDR3 protein: CASGLILRGLAYTGELFF
CDR3 length: 14; J gene: TRBJ2-5; clone size: many; V gene: TRBV20-1; D gene: TRBD2; CDR3 DNA: TGCAGTGCTGGACTAGCGGGGACAAAAGAGACCCAGTACTTC; CDR3 protein: CSAGLAGTKETQYF
CDR3 length: 15; J gene: TRBJ2-7; clone size: few; V gene: TRBV5-1; D gene: TRBD2; CDR3 DNA: TGCGCCAGCAGCTTAGCCGGGACTAGCTCCTACGAGCAGTACTTC; CDR3 protein: CASSLAGTSSYEQYF
CDR3 length: 16; J gene: TRBJ1-5; clone size: few; V gene: TRBV6-5; D gene: TRBD1; CDR3 DNA: TGTGCCAGCAGTTACTCCCCGCCGGGACAGGGGATGCCCCAGCATTTT; CDR3 protein: CASSYSPPGQGMPQHF
CDR3 length: 15; J gene: TRBJ1-2; clone size: few; V gene: TRBV2; D gene: .; CDR3 DNA: TGTGCCAGCAGTGAAAGGGTCCTAGTAACCTATGGCTACACCTTC; CDR3 protein: CASSERVLVTYGYTF
CDR3 length: 14; J gene: TRBJ1-2; clone size: .; V gene: TRBV7-9; D gene: TRBD1; CDR3 DNA: TGTGCCAGCAGCTTAGGAAGGGACAGCTATGGCTACACCTTC; CDR3 protein: CASSLGRDSYGYTF
CDR3 length: 17; J gene: TRBJ2-3; clone size: many; V gene: TRBV4-3; D gene: TRBD2; CDR3 DNA: TGCGCCAGCAGCCAAGAGGACCGGCGGGGGATCACAGATACGCAGTATTTT; CDR3 protein: CASSQEDRRGITDTQYF
CDR3 length: 15; J gene: TRBJ2-6; clone size: .; V gene: TRBV4-3; D gene: .; CDR3 DNA: TGCGCCAGCAGCCAGGGTTCCTCTGGGGCCAACGTCCTGACTTTC; CDR3 protein: CASSQGSSGANVLTF
CDR3 length: 17; J gene: TRBJ2-3; clone size: .; V gene: TRBV12-3/TRBV12-4; D gene: TRBD2; CDR3 DNA: TGTGCCAGCAGTTTAGGGACTAGGTTATTCGGCACAGATACGCAGTATTTT; CDR3 protein: CASSLGTRLFGTDTQYF
CDR3 length: 14; J gene: TRBJ1-1; clone size: .; V gene: TRBV10-3; D gene: .; CDR3 DNA: TGTGCCATCAGTTTGGATAGCAGGGGCACTGAAGCTTTCTTT; CDR3 protein: CAISLDSRGTEAFF
CDR3 length: 18; J gene: TRBJ2-1; clone size: .; V gene: TRBV12-3/TRBV12-4; D gene: TRBD1; CDR3 DNA: TGTGCCAGCAGGGGACAGATTATTAAAAACTCGTTCTACAATGAGCAGTTCTTC; CDR3 protein: CASRGQIIKNSFYNEQFF
CDR3 length: 15; J gene: TRBJ2-1; clone size: many; V gene: TRBV7-9; D gene: TRBD2; CDR3 DNA: TGTGCGACTAACGCTTTCAGCGGGGGGTCCAATGAGCAGTTCTTC; CDR3 protein: CATNAFSGGSNEQFF
CDR3 length: 12; J gene: TRBJ2-5; clone size: .; V gene: TRBV20-1; D gene: .; CDR3 DNA: TGCAGTGCTAGTTTGGGCCCCGGGACCCAGTACTTC; CDR3 protein: CSASLGPGTQYF
CDR3 length: 15; J gene: TRBJ1-1; clone size: many; V gene: TRBV6-1; D gene: .; CDR3 DNA: TGTGCCAGCAGTGAAGCGGGTTTTTGGGGTGGAGAAGCTTTCTTT; CDR3 protein: CASSEAGFWGGEAFF
CDR3 length: 14; J gene: TRBJ2-2; clone size: many; V gene: TRBV25-1; D gene: .; CDR3 DNA: TGTGCCAGCAGTGCGCTGGACGACACCGGGGAGCTGTTTTTT; CDR3 protein: CASSALDDTGELFF
CDR3 length: 14; J gene: TRBJ1-2; clone size: few; V gene: TRBV12-3/TRBV12-4; D gene: .; CDR3 DNA: TGTGCCAGCCAGGGAGGAACACAGGTCTATGGCTACACCTTC; CDR3 protein: CASQGGTQVYGYTF
CDR3 length: 13; J gene: TRBJ2-3; clone size: .; V gene: TRBV2; D gene: .; CDR3 DNA: TGTGCCAGCAGTGAAGTCAACGCAGATACGCAGTATTTT; CDR3 protein: CASSEVNADTQYF